Below, one T cell receptor beta chain is given with its context. This clone was observed a few times. This clone's antigen is unknown. Base qualities were left out, and no much larger clone turns up one base away. These data come from a study of cytomegalovirus exposure and HLA in healthy donors (dated by TCRdb to about 2017). Looking at the study overall: According to an earlier analysis of several hundred of the donors, 200 million or so T cells yielded 95 million to 140 million unique TCR beta sequences and around 300 Gb of sequence data. About 280 gigabases of sequencing data and 70 million to 95 million unique TCR sequences made up an early release that covered nearly 650 HLA-typed donors. The genetic ancestry cluster associated with self-reported Caucasian donors included 81% of the roughly 380 genotyped donors. The study aimed to test whether cataloging public T cell receptors could reveal signatures of past pathogen exposure. The study used immunosequencing to profile the T cell repertoires of about 670 subjects and linked those repertoires to cytomegalovirus serostatus. Along with the roughly 610-subject first cohort, a separate validation cohort of 120 different subjects was used. The study combined high-throughput TCR immunosequencing, statistical association of individual TCRs with disease status, and machine learning to predict cytomegalovirus infection status. In a later analysis, previously published TCR beta repertoires from 550 to 750 donors were re-analyzed and high-resolution HLA genotyping was added so that TCR occurrence patterns could be studied. Rather than using new phenotypic data, the later analysis identified candidate immune exposures from TCR beta sequences and from how often those sequences occurred across donors. An earlier analysis of some 500 of the donors used high-throughput TCR beta sequencing to judge whether each TCR beta V gene segment behaved as functional or pseudogenic. Donor age, sex, ethnicity and CMV serostatus were compiled together with the repertoire data. Genome-wide SNP genotypes for about 55% of the roughly 670 donors were used in a later genetic analysis, which treated that subset as a discovery cohort. Every discovery cohort repertoire had been produced on one sequencing platform. Both class I and class II loci were covered by HLA typing, at four-digit resolution. Typing coverage varied by locus: 629-630 donors for A, B, C, DRB1 and DQB1; more than 500 for DQA1; approximately 570 for DPA1; 450 to 480 for DPB1. Four or five DR-DQ haplotypes were treated as single units for association and clustering because of strong linkage in the cohort. Among roughly 400 genotyped donors of the cohort, an average of approximately 230,000 unique TCR beta nucleotide sequences were sequenced per donor, roughly 18% of them non-productive. Results the study describes overall, beyond this receptor: Linkage disequilibrium might explain the correlated functional status among segregating V segments, but an unknown experimental factor could not be ruled out. Because counts were too low, approximately 15 rarely observed V segments, including chromosome 9 orphons, were excluded from the earlier analysis of 587 of the donors. A cluster of highly shared sequence variants was judged likely to be a technical artifact of the sequencing pipeline. In an earlier analysis of 587 of the donors, most TCR beta V segments appeared in productive rearrangements about 90% or about 30% of the time, broadly matching IMGT annotations. In both the original and validation cohorts, the classifier was reported to diagnose cytomegalovirus status with high specificity and sensitivity. Most CMV-associated TCR beta chains appeared to be HLA-restricted in a later analysis, and the HLA associations seemed to be driven largely by CMV exposure. In vitro tests confirmed that three of the cytomegalovirus-associated TCR beta chains recognize cytomegalovirus antigens. A later analysis reported that several top co-occurrence clusters appeared linked to parvovirus B19, influenza, CMV and Epstein-Barr virus. A further reported finding was that TCR beta sequences accurately predicted the HLA-A and HLA-B alleles for most subjects in the first cohort. A later genetic analysis associated a missense DCLRE1C variant with V-gene and J-gene trimming of TCR beta chains, and an independent cohort replicated the association. Some IMGT-functional V segments, including TRBV6-2 and TRBV6-3, could not be distinguished by the 87-base-pair reads and were therefore excluded. Immune exposure information for the cohort was limited to CMV serostatus. Because HLA typing was unavailable for some donors at each locus, only the typed subset was used in association tests. A total of fewer than 200 TCR beta chains were listed by the study as associated with cytomegalovirus. In a later analysis, HLA-associated TCR beta chains showed more clonal expansion and lower generation probabilities than non-associated chains that were equally common. A later analysis found that TCR association rates varied across HLA loci, with DRB1 alleles showing the most associated TCRs and HLA-C alleles the fewest. Presence/absence analyses assumed roughly uniform sequencing depth across donors, an assumption that may not hold. The authors suggested that the approach could potentially be generalized to other disease states and immunological phenotypes. This cohort had only TCR beta chains sequenced, and the lack of alpha or paired-chain data limited which features could be detected. Across donors, most TCR sequences were observed very rarely, whereas some public TCRs were present in many individuals. When HLA alleles, especially DR and DQ, strongly co-occurred, TCR associations were difficult to assign to individual alleles. Compared with the approximately 700-donor mean, donors in an Asian-associated ancestry cluster had fewer N-insertions in productive TCRs, according to a later genetic analysis. Specific HLA alleles were associated with 15,000 to 20,000 TCR beta sequences at a false discovery rate of 0.05 in a later analysis.

The library was obtained by the immunoSEQ multiplex PCR assay. The multiplex PCR relied on a mix of 60 forward primers for TCR Vbeta segments and 13 reverse primers for TCR Jbeta segments. The CDR3 region of rearranged TCR beta genes was amplified from genomic DNA by a multiplex PCR assay. On the Illumina HiSeq System, the amplified TCR beta libraries were sequenced as 87-base-pair reads. The paper's processing steps were these. A later analysis counted about 80 million unique TCR beta chains across the 500 to 850 repertoires, and roughly 11 million of these chains were shared by at least two donors. To remove PCR and sequencing errors, raw reads were error-corrected and collapsed into unique sequences using a nearest-neighbor algorithm that merged closely related sequences. To assign V, D and J gene segments, CDR3 sequences were aligned to IMGT reference sequences. For a sequence to be retained, a match of at least six nucleotides to both a V gene segment and a J gene segment was required. Rearrangements were classified as productive when the CDR3 lacked stop codons and remained in frame with V and J, and all other rearrangements were classified as non-productive. Following IMGT convention, CDR3 was defined as the stretch from the second conserved V-encoded cysteine to the conserved J-encoded phenylalanine. Sequences without an unambiguous match to a single V gene segment were excluded from the earlier analysis of about 600 of the donors. An earlier analysis of fewer than 750 of the donors called V segments functional above 56.7% productive rearrangements and segregating when the between-donor standard deviation exceeded 5%. To diagnose cytomegalovirus status from the catalog of TCR beta chain sequences, a statistical classification framework was built. A later analysis assigned V and J genes by comparing TCR nucleotide sequences with IMGT/GENE-DB human TR gene sequences. Using the TCRdist pipeline, a later analysis assigned CDR3 sequences along with most-parsimonious VDJ recombination scenarios. In a later analysis, every TCR beta chain was defined by the combination of its CDR3 amino acid sequence and its V-gene family, and reads without a unique V-gene family were dropped. A later analysis removed roughly 590 highly shared, low-generation-probability nucleotide sequences to deal with suspected cross-contamination and a sequencing artifact. A later analysis calculated a clonal expansion index for each public chain from normalized within-repertoire ranks of inferred template counts. Generation probabilities in a later analysis came from a VDJ recombination model fitted to out-of-frame rearrangements, and those results were checked against IGoR. Hypergeometric tests were used in a later analysis to score TCR-TCR, TCR-HLA and TCR-CMV co-occurrence, with a repertoire-size bias correction applied to the TCR pairs. False discovery rates were estimated in a later analysis by permuting HLA or CMV assignments 20 times. In a later analysis, co-occurring TCRs were grouped using DBSCAN, with TCRdist sequence similarity added in when clustering inside HLA-allele-positive subsets. For co-occurrence clustering, repertoires with fewer than 30,000 or more than 120,000 public chains were excluded, along with five or six repertoires with anomalous nucleotide sharing. TCRdb re-hosts the immuneACCESS table, in-frame sequences only. Its copies lack some clones; in the studies checked, an unresolved V gene accounts for under half of them, and the cause for the rest is not known. The V and J calls and clone size were taken over from that table, and D and trimming were inferred from the DNA. The table for this sample lists 36,000 or so clones; about 79% of them were counted only once. The ten largest clones take up about 3.5% of the sample.

V lost 7 bases and J lost 5 bases; the stretch between them is 18 bases long. According to the germline V gene, CDR1 reads SNHLY and CDR2 reads FYNNEI. Reading from cysteine to phenylalanine, the CDR3 counts 14 amino acids. The entry retains the CDR3 DNA only, 42 bases that are in frame from base 1. In total, approximately 610 healthy bone marrow donors made up the cohort. Cohort members were all nominally healthy when sampled, although unrecorded immune exposures were likely present. The donor tested CMV seronegative and was one of the 352 seronegative cohort members. Each donor provided a peripheral blood sample, and peripheral blood mononuclear cells were used for TCR beta sequencing. The Qiagen DNeasy Blood Extraction Kit was used to extract genomic DNA from the blood cell samples.

Sequencing input: PBMCs. The chain is assembled from TRBV2 and TRBJ2-7; TRBD2 is possibly the D segment (7 matching bases). The clonotype was recovered from a woman aged 18-29 years in good health and CMV-seronegative. The CDR3 loop reads CASKNGAGADEQYF. The sequenced DNA: TGTGCCAGCAAAAACGGGGCGGGGGCAGACGAGCAGTACTTC.